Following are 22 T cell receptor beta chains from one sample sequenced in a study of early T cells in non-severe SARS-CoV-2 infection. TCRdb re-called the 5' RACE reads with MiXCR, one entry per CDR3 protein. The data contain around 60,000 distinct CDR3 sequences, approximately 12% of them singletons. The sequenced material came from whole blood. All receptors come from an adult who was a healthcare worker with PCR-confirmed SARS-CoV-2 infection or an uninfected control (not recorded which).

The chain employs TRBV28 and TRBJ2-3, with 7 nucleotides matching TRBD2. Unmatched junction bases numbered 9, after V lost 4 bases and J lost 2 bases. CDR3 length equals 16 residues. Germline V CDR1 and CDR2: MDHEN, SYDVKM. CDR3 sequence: CASSSTFRGDTDTQYF. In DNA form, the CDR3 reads TGTGCCAGCAGTTCCACTTTTCGGGGGGACACAGATACGCAGTATTTT.

This chain's CDR3 is CASSVTSNTGELFF. The CDR3 DNA sequence: TGCGCCAGCAGCGTGACTAGCAACACCGGGGAGCTGTTTTTT. V is TRBV5-1 and J is TRBJ2-2; 7 bases map to TRBD2. There are 14 residues in the CDR3. Germline lookup yields CDR1 SGHRS and CDR2 YFSETQ. The V and J ends lost 4 bases and 2 bases, in that order; junction bases with no gene match: 2. The full variable domain, with the rest looked up from reference TRBV5-1 and TRBJ2-2, is KAGVTQTPRYLIKTRGQQVTLSCSPISGHRSVSWYQQTPGQGLQFLFEYFSETQRNKGNFPGRFSGRQFSNSRSEMNVSTLELGDSALYLCASSVTSNTGELFFGEGSRLTVL.

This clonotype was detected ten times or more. The DNA of the CDR3 is TGCGCCAGCAGCCGCGTGCTTAATGAAAAACTGTTTTTT. It specifies CASSRVLNEKLFF. The V call is TRBV4-3, the J call TRBJ1-4; the D is unclear. The germline V gene encodes CDR1 LGHNA and CDR2 YSLEER. CDR3 length: 13 residues. V dropped 4 bases and J dropped 4 bases, with 7 bases sitting between them.

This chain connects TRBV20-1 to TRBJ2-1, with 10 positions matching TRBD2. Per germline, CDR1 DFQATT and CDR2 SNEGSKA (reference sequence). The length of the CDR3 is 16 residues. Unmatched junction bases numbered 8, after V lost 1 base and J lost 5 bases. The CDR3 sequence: CSARGWGLARNNEQFF. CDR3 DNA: TGCAGTGCTAGAGGTTGGGGACTAGCGCGGAACAATGAGCAGTTCTTC.

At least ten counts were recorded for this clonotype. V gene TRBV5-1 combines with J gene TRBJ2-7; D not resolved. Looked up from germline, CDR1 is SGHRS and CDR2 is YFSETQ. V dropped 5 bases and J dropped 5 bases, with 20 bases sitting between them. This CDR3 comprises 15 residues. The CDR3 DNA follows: TGCGCCAGCAGGAGGACGCCGGTGGCGCCTAACGAGCAGTACTTC. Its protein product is CASRRTPVAPNEQYF.

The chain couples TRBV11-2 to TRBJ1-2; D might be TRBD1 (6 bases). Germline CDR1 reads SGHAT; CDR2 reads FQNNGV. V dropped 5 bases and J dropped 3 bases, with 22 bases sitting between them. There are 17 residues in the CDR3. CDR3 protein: CASSPTFSGGLDYGYTF. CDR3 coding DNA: TGTGCCAGCAGCCCTACCTTTTCCGGGGGGCTAGACTATGGCTACACCTTC.

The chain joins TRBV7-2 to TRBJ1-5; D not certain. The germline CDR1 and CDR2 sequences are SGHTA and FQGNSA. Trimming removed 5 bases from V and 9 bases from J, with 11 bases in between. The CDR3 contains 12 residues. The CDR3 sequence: CASSQTPGPQHF. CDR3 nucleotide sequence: TGTGCCAGCAGCCAGACACCGGGGCCCCAGCATTTT.

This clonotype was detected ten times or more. The DNA of the CDR3 is TGTGCCAGCAGCCAACGGGACAGCTCGGGCTACACCTTC. As protein: CASSQRDSSGYTF. The rearrangement links TRBV3-1 to TRBJ1-2; 7 bases are shared with TRBD1. From germline, CDR1 is LGHDT and CDR2 YNNKEL (reference sequence). This CDR3 contains 13 residues. The J segment lost 8 bases and the V segment lost 2 bases, leaving 5 bases of the junction unmatched.

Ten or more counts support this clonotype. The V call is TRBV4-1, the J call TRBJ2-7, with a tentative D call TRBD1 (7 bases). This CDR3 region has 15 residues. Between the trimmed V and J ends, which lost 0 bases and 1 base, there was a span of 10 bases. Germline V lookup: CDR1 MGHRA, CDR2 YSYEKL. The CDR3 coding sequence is TGCGCCAGCAGCCAAGAACAGGGGAGGTCCTACGAGCAGTACTTC. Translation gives CASSQEQGRSYEQYF.

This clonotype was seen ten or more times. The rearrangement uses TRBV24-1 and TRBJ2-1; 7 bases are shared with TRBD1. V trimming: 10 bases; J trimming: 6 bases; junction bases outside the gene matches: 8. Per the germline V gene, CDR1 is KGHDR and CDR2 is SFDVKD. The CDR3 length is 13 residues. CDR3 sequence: CATRQGNTNEQFF. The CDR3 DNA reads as TGTGCCACTCGACAGGGTAACACCAATGAGCAGTTCTTC.

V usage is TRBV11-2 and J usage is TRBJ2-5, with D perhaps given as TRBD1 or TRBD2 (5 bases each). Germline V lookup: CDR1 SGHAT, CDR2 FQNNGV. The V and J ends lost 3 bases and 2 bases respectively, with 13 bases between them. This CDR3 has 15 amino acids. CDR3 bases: TGTGCCAGCAGCTTCGGGACCAGAAGGCAAGAGACCCAGTACTTC. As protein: CASSFGTRRQETQYF.

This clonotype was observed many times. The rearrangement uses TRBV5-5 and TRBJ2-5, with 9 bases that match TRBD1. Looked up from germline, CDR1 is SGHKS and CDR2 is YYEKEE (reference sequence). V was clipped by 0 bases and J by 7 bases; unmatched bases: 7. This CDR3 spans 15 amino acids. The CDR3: CASSLAGTGMATQYF. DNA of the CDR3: TGTGCCAGCAGCTTGGCCGGGACAGGGATGGCGACCCAGTACTTC.

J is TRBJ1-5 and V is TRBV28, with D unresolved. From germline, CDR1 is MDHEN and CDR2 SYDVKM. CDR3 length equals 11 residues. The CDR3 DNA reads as TGTGAGAGTTTTAGCAATCAGCCCCAGCATTTT. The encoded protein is CESFSNQPQHF.

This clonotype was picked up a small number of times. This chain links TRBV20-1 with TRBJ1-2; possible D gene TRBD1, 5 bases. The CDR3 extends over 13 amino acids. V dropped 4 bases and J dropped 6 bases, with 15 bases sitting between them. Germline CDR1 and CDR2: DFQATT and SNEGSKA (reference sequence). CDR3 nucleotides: TGCAGTGCTACGGGACTCCCGGGCCATGGCTACACCTTC. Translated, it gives CSATGLPGHGYTF.

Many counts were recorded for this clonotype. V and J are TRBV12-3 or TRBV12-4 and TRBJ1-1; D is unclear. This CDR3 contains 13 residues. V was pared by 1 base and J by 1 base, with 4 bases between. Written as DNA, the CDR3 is TGTGCCAGCAGTTTAGATGAGAACACTGAAGCTTTCTTT. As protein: CASSLDENTEAFF.

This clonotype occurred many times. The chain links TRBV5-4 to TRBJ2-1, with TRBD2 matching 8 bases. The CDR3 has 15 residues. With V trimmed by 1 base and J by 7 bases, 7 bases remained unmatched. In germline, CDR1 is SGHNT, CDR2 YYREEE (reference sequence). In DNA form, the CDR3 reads TGTGCCAGCAGCTTGTCGGGGGGGAGAAAAAATGAGCAGTTCTTC. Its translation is CASSLSGGRKNEQFF.

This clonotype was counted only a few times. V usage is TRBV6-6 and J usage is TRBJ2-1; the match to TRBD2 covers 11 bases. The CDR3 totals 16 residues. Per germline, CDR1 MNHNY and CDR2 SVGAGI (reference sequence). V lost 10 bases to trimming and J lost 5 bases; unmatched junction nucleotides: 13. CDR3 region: CATGGASGRTNNEQFF. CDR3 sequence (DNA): TGTGCCACCGGAGGGGCTAGCGGGAGGACCAACAATGAGCAGTTCTTC.

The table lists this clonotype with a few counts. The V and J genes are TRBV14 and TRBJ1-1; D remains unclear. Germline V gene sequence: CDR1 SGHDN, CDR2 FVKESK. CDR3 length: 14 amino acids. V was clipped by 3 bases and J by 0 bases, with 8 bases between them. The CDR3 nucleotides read TGTGCCAGCAGCCACTGGACCATGAACACTGAAGCTTTCTTT. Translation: CASSHWTMNTEAFF. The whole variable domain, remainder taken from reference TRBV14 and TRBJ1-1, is EAGVTQFPSHSVIEKGQTVTLRCDPISGHDNLYWYRRVMGKEIKFLLHFVKESKQDESGMPNNRFLAERTGGTYSTLKVQPAELEDSGVYFCASSHWTMNTEAFFGQGTRLTVV.

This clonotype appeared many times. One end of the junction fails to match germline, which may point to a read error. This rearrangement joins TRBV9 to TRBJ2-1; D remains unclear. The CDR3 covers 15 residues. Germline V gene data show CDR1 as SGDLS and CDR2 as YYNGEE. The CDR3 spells CASSVATVGYHEQFF. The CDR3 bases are TGTGCCAGCAGCGTAGCTACGGTTGGCTACCATGAGCAGTTCTTC.

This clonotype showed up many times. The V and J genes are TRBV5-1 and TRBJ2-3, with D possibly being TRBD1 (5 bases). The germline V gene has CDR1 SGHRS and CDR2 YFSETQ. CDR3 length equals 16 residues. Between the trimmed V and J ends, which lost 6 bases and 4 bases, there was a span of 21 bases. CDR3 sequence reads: CASNHDPGKFPDTQYF. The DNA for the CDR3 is TGCGCCAGCAATCACGACCCAGGGAAGTTCCCAGATACGCAGTATTTT.

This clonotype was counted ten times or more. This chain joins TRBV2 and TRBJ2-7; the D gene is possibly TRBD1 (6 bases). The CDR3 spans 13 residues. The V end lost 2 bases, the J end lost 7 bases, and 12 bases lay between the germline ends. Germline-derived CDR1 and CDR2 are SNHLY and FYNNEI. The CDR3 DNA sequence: TGTGCCAGCAGTGAACAGGGGATGGGGGAGCAGTACTTC. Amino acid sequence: CASSEQGMGEQYF.

The CDR3, as DNA: TGTGCTAGTGGGCGACAGGGGTTGGGCAGTCAGCCCCAGCATTTT. The encoded protein is CASGRQGLGSQPQHF. J is TRBJ1-5 and V is TRBV12-5, with TRBD1 matching over 8 bases. Germline V gene sequence: CDR1 LGHNT, CDR2 FRNRAP. The V segment lost 6 bases and the J segment 6 bases; nucleotides outside the gene matches: 10. The CDR3 runs 15 residues.